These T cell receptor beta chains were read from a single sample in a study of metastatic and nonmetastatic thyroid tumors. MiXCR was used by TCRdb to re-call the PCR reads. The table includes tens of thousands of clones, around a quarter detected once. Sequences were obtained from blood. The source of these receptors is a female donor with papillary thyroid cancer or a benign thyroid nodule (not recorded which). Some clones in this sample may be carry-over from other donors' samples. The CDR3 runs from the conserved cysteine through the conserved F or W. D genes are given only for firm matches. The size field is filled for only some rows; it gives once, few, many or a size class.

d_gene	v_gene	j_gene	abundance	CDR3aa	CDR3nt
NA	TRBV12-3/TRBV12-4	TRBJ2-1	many	CASRPDRTYNEQFF	TGTGCCAGCAGACCGGACAGAACCTACAATGAGCAGTTCTTC
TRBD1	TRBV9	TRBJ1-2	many	CASSVGDRGRQGGYTF	TGTGCCAGCAGCGTAGGGGACAGGGGACGCCAGGGTGGCTACACCTTC
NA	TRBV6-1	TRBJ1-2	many	CASSLDPGPYGYTF	TGTGCCAGCAGTTTGGACCCGGGACCCTATGGCTACACCTTC
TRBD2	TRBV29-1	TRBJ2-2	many	CSVVQGLAGGAGELFF	TGCAGCGTTGTCCAGGGACTAGCGGGAGGGGCCGGGGAGCTGTTTTTT
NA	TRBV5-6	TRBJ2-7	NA	CASSLQGPYEQYF	TGTGCCAGCAGCTTGCAGGGTCCCTACGAGCAGTACTTC
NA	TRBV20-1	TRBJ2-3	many	CSARGGGADTQYF	TGCAGTGCTCGTGGTGGAGGGGCAGATACGCAGTATTTT
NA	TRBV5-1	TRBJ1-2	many	CAGSFTAGVNYGYTF	TGCGCCGGCAGCTTTACCGCAGGAGTTAACTATGGCTACACCTTC
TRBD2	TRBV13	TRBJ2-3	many	CASSFRASGDLTDTQYF	TGTGCCAGCAGCTTCAGAGCTAGCGGGGACCTCACAGATACGCAGTATTTT
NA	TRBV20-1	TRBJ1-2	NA	CSAASRYKKAIYGYTF	TGCAGTGCTGCTTCAAGATACAAGAAGGCAATCTATGGCTACACCTTC
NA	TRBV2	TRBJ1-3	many	CASLRRISGNTIYF	TGTGCCAGCCTCAGACGGATCTCTGGAAACACCATATATTTT
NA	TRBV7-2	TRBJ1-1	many	CASSLMGFGTEAFF	TGTGCCAGCAGCTTAATGGGTTTTGGAACTGAAGCTTTCTTT
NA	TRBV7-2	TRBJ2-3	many	CASSLGVPPRTDTQYF	TGTGCCAGCAGCTTGGGGGTGCCCCCACGCACAGATACGCAGTATTTT
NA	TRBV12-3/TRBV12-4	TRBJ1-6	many	CASSLHDLPLHF	TGTGCCAGCAGTTTACATGACCTCCCCCTCCACTTT
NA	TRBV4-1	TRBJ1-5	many	CASSQDQDSPHQPQHF	TGCGCCAGCAGCCAAGACCAGGACAGTCCCCATCAGCCCCAGCATTTT
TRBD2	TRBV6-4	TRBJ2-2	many	CASSETSGSPGELFF	TGTGCCAGCAGTGAGACTAGCGGGAGCCCCGGGGAACTGTTTTTT
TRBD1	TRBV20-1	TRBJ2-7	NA	CSASDLAGGAYEQYF	TGCAGTGCTAGTGACTTGGCAGGGGGAGCGTACGAGCAGTACTTC
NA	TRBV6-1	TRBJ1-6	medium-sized	CASSEAGGHAYNSPLHF	TGTGCCAGCAGTGAAGCTGGGGGTCATGCCTATAATTCACCCCTCCACTTT
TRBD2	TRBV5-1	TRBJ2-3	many	CASSLAGGDTDTQYF	TGCGCCAGCAGCTTGGCTGGGGGGGACACAGATACGCAGTATTTT